Following are 21 T cell receptor beta chains from one sample sequenced in a study of blood T cell repertoires in COVID-19 (dated by TCRdb to about 2020). The library was prepared using the immunoSEQ multiplex PCR assay. The table comes from immuneACCESS by way of TCRdb, which keeps in-frame sequences with V and J called. Part of the clones is missing from these tables; in studies checked, under half for an unresolved V gene and the rest for unknown reasons. The sample profile shows about 75,000 clones; 85% to 90% of them were found once. The ten most abundant clones make up approximately 2.5% of the sample. Sequences were obtained from peripheral blood. The receptor set was obtained from a human donor in a cohort sampled during active COVID-19.

The chain has TRBV7-2 and TRBJ2-7, with no clear D. Germline CDR1 SGHTA, CDR2 FQGNSA. V was trimmed by 5 bases and J by 0 bases, leaving 8 bases between them. There are 13 residues in the CDR3. CDR3 DNA: TGTGCCAGCAGCCGTCCCTCCTCCTACGAGCAGTACTTC. It codes for CASSRPSSYEQYF.

The chain is built from TRBV19 and TRBJ1-2; D gene ambiguous. V lost 10 bases, J lost 2 bases, and 8 bases lay in between. CDR3 length equals 11 residues. Germline V gene sequence: CDR1 LNHDA, CDR2 SQIVND (reference sequence). This CDR3 reads CATSRNYGYTF. CDR3 coding DNA: TGTGCCACATCGAGGAACTATGGCTACACCTTC.

The chain combines TRBV5-6 with TRBJ2-5; D call uncertain. Trimming took 0 bases from V and 5 from J, leaving 20 bases between them. This CDR3 is 17 amino acids long. Germline CDR1 and CDR2: SGHDT and YYEEEE. CDR3 protein: CASSLEVSGFERETQYF. CDR3 DNA: TGTGCCAGCAGCTTGGAGGTTTCCGGATTCGAGAGGGAGACCCAGTACTTC.

This rearrangement joins TRBV7-9 to TRBJ2-3; D is uncertain. This CDR3 comprises 12 residues. From germline, CDR1 is SEHNR and CDR2 FQNEAQ (reference sequence). The V gene lost 5 bases and the J gene lost 2 bases, with 5 bases spanning the gap. CDR3 loop: CASSPSTDTQYF. CDR3 nucleotide sequence: TGTGCCAGCAGCCCATCCACAGATACGCAGTATTTT.

This chain uses TRBV7-9 with TRBJ2-3; no reliable D call. In germline, CDR1 is SEHNR, CDR2 FQNEAQ (reference sequence). This CDR3 comprises 13 residues. V gave up 5 bases and J gave up 1 base, with 7 bases separating them. The CDR3 DNA reads TGTGCCAGCAGCCCCCCCGGCACAGATACGCAGTATTTT. Translated: CASSPPGTDTQYF.

The chain employs TRBV28 and TRBJ1-5; TRBD1 matches at 8 bases. Germline V lookup: CDR1 MDHEN, CDR2 SYDVKM. The V segment lost 7 bases and the J segment 1 base; nucleotides outside the gene matches: 6. The CDR3 is made up of 15 amino acids. The CDR3 sequence is CASIKGQGSNQPQHF. CDR3 DNA sequence: TGTGCCAGCATTAAAGGACAGGGAAGCAATCAGCCCCAGCATTTT.

The chain carries TRBV4-3 and TRBJ2-7, with D perhaps matching TRBD2 (6 bases). Germline values: CDR1 LGHNA, CDR2 YSLEER. V lost 0 bases and J lost 6, with 12 bases in between. The CDR3 is 14 residues long. CDR3 sequence (DNA): TGCGCCAGCAGCCAAGATCCCGGGAGTTCCGAGCAGTACTTC. This encodes CASSQDPGSSEQYF.

This chain connects TRBV6-5 to TRBJ2-7; D is possibly TRBD2 (6 bases). Germline V gene data show CDR1 as MNHEY and CDR2 as SVGAGI. Trimming shortened V by 6 bases and J by 2 bases, and 17 bases separated the two germline ends. This CDR3 has 15 residues. Written as DNA, the CDR3 is TGTGCCAGCAGCCGTACAGTCCGCGGGGCCTACGAGCAGTACTTC. Translation: CASSRTVRGAYEQYF.

The chain recombines TRBV5-1 with TRBJ1-2; 11 bases match TRBD1. The CDR3 runs to 16 residues. The V segment lost 4 bases and the J segment 2 bases; nucleotides outside the gene matches: 7. The germline V gene has CDR1 SGHRS and CDR2 YFSETQ. CDR3 residues: CASSRGQGAANYGYTF. As DNA, the CDR3 is TGCGCCAGCAGCCGCGGACAGGGGGCCGCCAACTATGGCTACACCTTC.

CDR3 DNA: TGTGCCAGCAGTTCGGTGGGCCCGGGAGGCTACACCTTC. Protein product: CASSSVGPGGYTF. The gene calls are TRBV6-2 or TRBV6-3 and TRBJ1-2; D remains ambiguous. The CDR3 totals 13 residues. V was cut by 4 bases and J by 8 bases, with 14 bases left in between. Germline lookup yields CDR1 MNHEY and CDR2 SVGEGT.

The CDR3 here is CSVEGTGTGELFF. The CDR3 DNA reads as TGCAGCGTTGAGGGCACAGGGACCGGGGAGCTGTTTTTT. The chain combines TRBV29-1 with TRBJ2-2, with a possible D match to TRBD1 (6 bases). Germline V lookup: CDR1 SQVTM, CDR2 ANQGSEA. This CDR3 comprises 13 residues. V was pared by 3 bases and J by 5 bases, with 10 bases between.

The gene calls are TRBV21-1 and TRBJ2-1; TRBD2 reflects the table's D call only, with no check against the DNA. TRBV21-1 is a pseudogene segment. The CDR3 is 17 amino acids. The CDR3 region is CASSKKDRLQLAGGQFF. In DNA, the CDR3 is TGTGCCAGCAGCAAAAAAGACCGCCTACAACTAGCGGGAGGGCAGTTCTTC.

This chain's CDR3 is CASSRGLAGGPTGELFF. The DNA for the CDR3 is TGTGCCAGTAGCCGGGGACTAGCGGGAGGGCCCACCGGGGAGCTGTTTTTT. This chain links TRBV19 with TRBJ2-2; 16 bases fit TRBD2. The CDR3 has 17 residues. With V trimmed by 6 bases and J by 4 bases, 5 bases remained unmatched. Per germline, CDR1 LNHDA and CDR2 SQIVND (reference sequence).

This clone was observed a single time. V gene TRBV6-5 combines with J gene TRBJ1-2; 12 nucleotides match TRBD1. This CDR3 spans 14 amino acids. The V gene's germline CDR1 is MNHEY and CDR2 SVGAGI. After removal of 0 bases from V and 7 bases from J, the junction contained 0 bases not matched to a gene. CDR3: CASSYSGQGAGYTF. The CDR3 coding sequence is TGTGCCAGCAGTTACTCGGGACAGGGGGCTGGCTACACCTTC.

The chain joins TRBV19 to TRBJ1-5, with 7 bases fitting TRBD1. CDR3 length equals 16 residues. Germline assignment: CDR1 LNHDA and CDR2 SQIVND (reference sequence). The ends lost 6 bases at V and 4 bases at J; junction bases unmatched: 12. The CDR3 bases are TGTGCCAGTAGACGAGACAGGGTATCTCGAAATCAGCCCCAGCATTTT. Translating it yields CASRRDRVSRNQPQHF.

The rearrangement uses TRBV28 and TRBJ2-7; TRBD2 matches at 9 bases. V shed 5 bases, J shed 8 bases, and the junction held 16 bases outside the gene matches. The CDR3 is 16 amino acids. Germline assignment: CDR1 MDHEN and CDR2 SYDVKM. In DNA, the CDR3 is TGTGCCAGCAGTCCGCGTCTAGGTAGCGGGAGTCGCAAGCAGTACTTC. Its translation is CASSPRLGSGSRKQYF.

The chain employs TRBV6-6 and TRBJ1-2; the match to TRBD1 covers 10 bases. J was trimmed by 8 bases and V by 2 bases; bases with no gene match: 5. Germline V gene data show CDR1 as MNHNY and CDR2 as SVGAGI (reference sequence). CDR3 size: 14 residues. As DNA, the CDR3 is TGTGCCAGCAGTTACGGGACAGGGGATAGAGGCTACACCTTC. Protein: CASSYGTGDRGYTF.

The chain recombines TRBV7-7 with TRBJ2-2, with D unclear. The CDR3 extends over 13 amino acids. The V end was cut by 5 bases, the J end by 1 base, with 5 bases between. The germline V gene encodes CDR1 SSHAT and CDR2 FNYEAQ (reference sequence). CDR3 protein: CASSPGNTGELFF. The DNA of the CDR3 is TGTGCCAGCAGCCCCGGGAACACCGGGGAGCTGTTTTTT.

The chain recombines TRBV21-1 with TRBJ2-5; the table's D call TRBD2 went unverified against the DNA. TRBV21-1 is tagged as a pseudogene. There are 15 residues in the CDR3. DNA of the CDR3: TGTGCCAGCAGCAATAGCCTAGCGGGAACGGAGACCCAGTACTTC. Its protein is CASSNSLAGTETQYF.

This chain joins TRBV7-6 and TRBJ1-4; D might be TRBD1 (6 bases). The CDR3 sequence is 14 residues long. CDR1 SGHVS and CDR2 FNYEAQ come from the germline V gene. The V gene lost 6 bases and the J gene lost 5 bases, with 13 bases spanning the gap. CDR3 residues: CASRLDSGNEKLFF. The CDR3 DNA reads TGTGCCAGCAGACTGGACAGTGGGAATGAAAAACTGTTTTTT.

This chain joins TRBV7-2 and TRBJ2-5; 7 bases align to TRBD1. V trimming: 4 bases; J trimming: 2 bases; junction bases outside the gene matches: 4. CDR1 is SGHTA, CDR2 FQGNSA, per germline. This CDR3 contains 14 residues. The CDR3 DNA is TGTGCCAGCAGCTCCCGGGACAGACAAGAGACCCAGTACTTC. It encodes CASSSRDRQETQYF.